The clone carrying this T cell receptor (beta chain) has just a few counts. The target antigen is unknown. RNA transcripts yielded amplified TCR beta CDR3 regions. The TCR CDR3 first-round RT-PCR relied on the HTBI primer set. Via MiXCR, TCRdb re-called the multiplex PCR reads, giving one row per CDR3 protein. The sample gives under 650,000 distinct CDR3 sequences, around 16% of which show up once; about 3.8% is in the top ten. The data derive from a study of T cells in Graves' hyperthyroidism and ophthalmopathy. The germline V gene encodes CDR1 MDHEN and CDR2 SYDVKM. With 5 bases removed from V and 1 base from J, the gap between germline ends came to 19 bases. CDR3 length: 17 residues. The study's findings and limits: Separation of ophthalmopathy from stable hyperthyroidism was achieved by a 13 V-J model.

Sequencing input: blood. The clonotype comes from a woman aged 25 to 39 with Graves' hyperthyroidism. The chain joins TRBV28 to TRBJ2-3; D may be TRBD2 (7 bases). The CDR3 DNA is TGTGCCAGCAGTACCCGCGGGGGCCTATGGGGCACAGATACGCAGTATTTT. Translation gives CASSTRGGLWGTDTQYF.